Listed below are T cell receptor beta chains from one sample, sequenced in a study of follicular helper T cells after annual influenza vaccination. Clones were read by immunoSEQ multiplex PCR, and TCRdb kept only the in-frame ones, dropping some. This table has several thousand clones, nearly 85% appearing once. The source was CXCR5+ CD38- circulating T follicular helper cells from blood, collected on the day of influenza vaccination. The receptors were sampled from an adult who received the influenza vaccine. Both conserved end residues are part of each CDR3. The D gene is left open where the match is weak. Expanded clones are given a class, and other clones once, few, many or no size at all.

CASSFLEKETQYF TGTGCCAGCAGTTTTTTGGAAAAAGAGACCCAGTACTTC TRBJ2-5 . TRBV28 .
CATSIRSGSETQYF TGTGCCACCAGCATCAGAAGCGGGAGTGAGACCCAGTACTTC TRBJ2-5 TRBD2 TRBV15 .
CASSLRGSEGFQPQHF TGTGCCAGCAGCTTGCGCGGGTCGGAGGGATTTCAGCCCCAGCATTTT TRBJ1-5 . TRBV5-6 .
CASSPGINEQFF TGTGCCAGCTCACCCGGGATAAATGAGCAGTTCTTC TRBJ2-1 . TRBV18 .
CASSFRVGGQETQYF TGTGCCAGCAGTTTCAGGGTAGGGGGACAAGAGACCCAGTACTTC TRBJ2-5 . TRBV28 once
CASSSGAGWDQPQHF TGTGCCAGCAGCTCGGGTGCAGGGTGGGATCAGCCCCAGCATTTT TRBJ1-5 . TRBV11-2 .
CASLRGSEQYF TGTGCCAGCCTAAGGGGTAGTGAGCAGTACTTC TRBJ2-7 . TRBV6-5 .
CASSAQGELRETQYF TGCGCCAGCAGCGCACAGGGGGAGTTAAGAGAGACCCAGTACTTC TRBJ2-5 TRBD1 TRBV5-1 .
CASSLVGHPYGYTF TGTGCCAGCAGCTTGGTTGGACACCCCTATGGCTACACCTTC TRBJ1-2 . TRBV5-8 .
CASRSGSKDTQYF TGTGCCAGCAGATCCGGGTCTAAGGATACGCAGTATTTT TRBJ2-3 . TRBV28 .
CASNRGGYSNQPQHF TGTGCCAGCAACAGGGGTGGATATAGCAATCAGCCCCAGCATTTT TRBJ1-5 TRBD1 TRBV27 .
CASSIRGWTEAFF TGTGCCAGCAGTATTAGGGGGTGGACTGAAGCTTTCTTT TRBJ1-1 . TRBV6-1 .
CASSELRGLKNTEAFF TGCGCCAGCAGTGAGTTGCGGGGACTAAAGAACACTGAAGCTTTCTTT TRBJ1-1 . TRBV10-1 .
CASSIAVWGDYGYTF TGTGCCAGTAGTATAGCCGTGTGGGGTGACTATGGCTACACCTTC TRBJ1-2 . TRBV19 .
CASSLDGTSRYEQYF TGCGCCAGCAGCTTGGATGGGACTAGCCGATACGAGCAGTACTTC TRBJ2-7 TRBD2 TRBV5-1 few
CASSSSEGQGVSPYNEQFF TGTGCCAGCAGCTCTTCAGAGGGACAGGGAGTATCCCCCTACAATGAGCAGTTCTTC TRBJ2-1 TRBD1 TRBV11-1 .
CASTPLSGQPYEQYF TGCGCCAGCACTCCCTTATCCGGACAACCCTACGAGCAGTACTTC TRBJ2-7 . TRBV5-1 .
CASSYRRGETQYF TGTGCCAGCAGTTACCGGCGTGGAGAGACCCAGTACTTC TRBJ2-5 . TRBV6-5 .
CASSLGENTEAFF TGTGCCAGCAGCTTAGGGGAGAACACTGAAGCTTTCTTT TRBJ1-1 . TRBV7-2 .
CASSRYPQKYSNQPQHF TGTGCCAGCAGTCGCTACCCCCAGAAATATAGCAATCAGCCCCAGCATTTT TRBJ1-5 . TRBV27 .
CASSSTRQGGNTIYF TGTGCCAGCAGCTCGACTCGACAGGGAGGAAACACCATATATTTT TRBJ1-3 TRBD1 TRBV11-2 .
CASIPTGQETQYF TGTGCCAGCATTCCGACAGGCCAAGAGACCCAGTACTTC TRBJ2-5 . TRBV6-1 .
CATSREISGTLAYEQYF TGTGCCACCAGCAGGGAAATTTCCGGGACTCTGGCCTACGAGCAGTACTTC TRBJ2-7 . TRBV15 once
CASSLPGQETQYF TGTGCCAGCAGCTTACCAGGGCAAGAGACCCAGTACTTC TRBJ2-5 . TRBV7-2 .
CASSLNVGLAGVPAYEQYF TGTGCCAGCAGCTTAAATGTTGGACTAGCGGGAGTTCCTGCCTACGAGCAGTACTTC TRBJ2-7 TRBD2 TRBV7-8 .
CASSMSLASTYTDTQYF TGTGCCAGTAGTATGTCCCTAGCGAGCACCTATACAGATACGCAGTATTTT TRBJ2-3 . TRBV19 .
CASSLGGTENTEAFF TGTGCCAGCAGCTTGGGCGGGACAGAGAACACTGAAGCTTTCTTT TRBJ1-1 TRBD1 TRBV5-4 .
CASSVGGQFFEKLFF TGTGCCAGCAGCGTTGGGGGACAGTTCTTTGAAAAACTGTTTTTT TRBJ1-4 TRBD1 TRBV9 .
CASSDRGQGAWQPQHF TGTGCCAGCAGTGACAGGGGACAGGGGGCTTGGCAGCCCCAGCATTTT TRBJ1-5 TRBD1 TRBV6-1 .
CASSLGDSGTYEQYF TGTGCCAGCAGCTTAGGGGATAGCGGGACCTACGAGCAGTACTTC TRBJ2-7 TRBD2 TRBV5-4 few
CASSNKGAAYRADTQYF TGTGCCAGCAGCAACAAGGGGGCCGCCTACCGGGCAGATACGCAGTATTTT TRBJ2-3 TRBD1 TRBV7-9 .
CASSLRHEQYF TGTGCCAGCAGCCTCCGCCACGAGCAGTACTTC TRBJ2-7 . TRBV11-2 few
CASSFKGGRGRGSTDTQYF TGTGCCAGCAGCTTTAAAGGCGGGAGAGGCCGGGGCAGCACAGATACGCAGTATTTT TRBJ2-3 TRBD2 TRBV5-8 .
CAWGHGGTGRRQYF TGTGCCTGGGGGCATGGGGGAACGGGCCGACGGCAGTACTTC TRBJ2-7 . TRBV30 once
CASSRTSGRSSYNEQFF TGTGCCAGTAGCCGGACTAGCGGGAGGAGCTCCTACAATGAGCAGTTCTTC TRBJ2-1 TRBD2 TRBV19 .
CASSSPVRTTGELFF TGTGCCAGCAGCTCGCCCGTGAGGACAACCGGGGAGCTGTTTTTT TRBJ2-2 . TRBV11-2 .
CASRFPPTPRTEAFF TGTGCAAGTCGCTTCCCGCCGACCCCGAGGACTGAAGCTTTCTTT TRBJ1-1 . TRBV12-2 .
CASSQQSNTEAFF TGTGCCAGCAGTCAACAGTCAAACACTGAAGCTTTCTTT TRBJ1-1 . TRBV6-1 .
CASSRFTSGRTDTQYF TGTGCCAGCAGCCGATTCACTAGCGGCCGCACAGATACGCAGTATTTT TRBJ2-3 TRBD2 TRBV7-2 .
CATRTSGNPYNEQFF TGCGCCACCCGGACTAGCGGGAATCCTTACAATGAGCAGTTCTTC TRBJ2-1 TRBD2 TRBV5-1 .
CASSLLTAEQYF TGTGCCAGCAGCTTATTAACGGCCGAGCAGTACTTC TRBJ2-7 . TRBV7-9 .
CASSSFSRLSIQYF TGTGCCAGCAGTTCTTTTAGCCGTCTGAGCATTCAGTACTTC TRBJ2-4 . TRBV28 .
CASSLGDTINEKLFF TGTGCCAGCAGCTTAGGGGACACCATAAATGAAAAACTGTTTTTT TRBJ1-4 . TRBV7-9 once
CASSLSGGSGRRTGELFF TGTGCCAGCAGTTTATCGGGGGGGAGCGGGAGAAGGACCGGGGAGCTGTTTTTT TRBJ2-2 TRBD2 TRBV27 .
CAIKTGDAGNTIYF TGTGCCATTAAGACAGGGGACGCTGGAAACACCATATATTTT TRBJ1-3 TRBD1 TRBV10-3 once
CSVGGTNTEAFF TGCAGCGTTGGGGGAACCAACACTGAAGCTTTCTTT TRBJ1-1 . TRBV29-1 .
CASKGPLATDTQYF TGTGCCAGCAAGGGGCCCTTGGCCACAGATACGCAGTATTTT TRBJ2-3 . TRBV6-4 .
CASSLGGDQETQYF TGTGCCAGCAGCTTAGGTGGCGATCAAGAGACCCAGTACTTC TRBJ2-5 . TRBV7-3 .
CASSRGLDVYEQYF TGTGCCAGCAGCCGGGGGTTGGACGTCTACGAGCAGTACTTC TRBJ2-7 . TRBV7-9 few